This TCR beta chain is drawn from a study of blood T cell repertoires in COVID-19. The CDR3 runs to 14 residues. Germline CDR1 is LGHDT and CDR2 is YNNKEL (reference sequence). V was clipped by 0 bases and J by 7 bases, with 12 bases between them. The assay was immunoSEQ multiplex PCR, and TCRdb's table has in-frame clones only and misses some. The sample yields tens of thousands of clones, 75% to 90% seen once. V is TRBV3-1 (or the pseudogene TRBV3-2) and J is TRBJ1-2; D is undetermined. The TCR originated in a woman between 70 and 85 years old with acute or convalescent COVID-19. Sequenced input: peripheral blood. The CDR3 bases are TGTGCCAGCAGCCAAGAACCCTCGGCGGCTGGCTACACCTTC. This sequence encodes CASSQEPSAAGYTF.